A selection of T cell receptor beta chains follows, all from one sample in a study of cytomegalovirus exposure and HLA in healthy donors. The table came from immunoSEQ multiplex PCR; TCRdb's copy has only in-frame clones and leaves some out. The sample carries 150,000 or so clones, 80% recorded once. Sequences were obtained from PBMCs. These TCRs come from a woman between 40 and 50 years old in good health and CMV-seropositive. Both conserved end residues are part of each CDR3. D genes are given only for firm matches. Some rows have no size entry. The others give once, few or many, or a class for an expanded clone.

J gene	clone size	V gene	D gene	CDR3 protein	CDR3 DNA
TRBJ2-1	-	TRBV5-6	TRBD2	CASSRGLAGDNEQFF	TGTGCCAGCAGCCGAGGACTAGCGGGAGACAATGAGCAGTTCTTC
TRBJ2-1	-	TRBV5-4	-	CASSYTYNEQFF	TGTGCCAGCAGCTATACCTACAATGAGCAGTTCTTC
TRBJ2-3	-	TRBV5-6	TRBD1	CASSFRQGGTDTQYF	TGTGCCAGCAGCTTTAGACAGGGGGGGACAGATACGCAGTATTTT
TRBJ1-5	-	TRBV7-2	-	CASSLKRRDQPQHF	TGTGCCAGCAGTTTAAAAAGGAGGGATCAGCCCCAGCATTTT
TRBJ2-1	-	TRBV7-3	TRBD1	CASSSTGVGNEQFF	TGTGCCAGCAGCTCGACAGGGGTCGGCAATGAGCAGTTCTTC
TRBJ1-3	-	TRBV6-5	-	CASSNQGFGNTIYF	TGTGCCAGCAGCAACCAGGGATTTGGAAACACCATATATTTT
TRBJ2-4	-	TRBV19	TRBD1	CASSRQGGNIQYF	TGTGCCAGTAGTCGACAGGGGGGCAACATTCAGTACTTC
TRBJ1-2	-	TRBV27	TRBD1	CASSRQGPNGYTF	TGTGCCAGCAGTAGACAGGGACCGAATGGCTACACCTTC
TRBJ1-2	-	TRBV27	-	CASSLDRNYGYTF	TGTGCCAGCAGTTTGGACAGAAACTATGGCTACACCTTC
TRBJ2-1	-	TRBV7-6	TRBD1	CASSHSTGDEQFF	TGTGCCAGCAGTCATAGTACAGGGGATGAGCAGTTCTTC
TRBJ2-1	-	TRBV13	TRBD2	CASSGGLARRGEQFF	TGTGCCAGCAGCGGGGGACTAGCTCGAAGGGGTGAGCAGTTCTTC
TRBJ2-7	-	TRBV19	TRBD2	CASRGTSGTARVEQYF	TGTGCCAGTAGGGGGACTAGCGGGACCGCGCGGGTTGAGCAGTACTTC
TRBJ2-1	-	TRBV27	TRBD2	CASGSGTSSYNEQFF	TGTGCCAGCGGTAGCGGGACCAGCTCCTACAATGAGCAGTTCTTC
TRBJ2-3	-	TRBV5-1	TRBD2	CASRTSGDGDTQYF	TGCGCCAGTCGGACTAGCGGCGACGGAGATACGCAGTATTTT
TRBJ2-3	-	TRBV14	-	CASRRRGTEDTQYF	TGTGCCAGCAGGCGGCGGGGCACAGAGGATACGCAGTATTTT
TRBJ1-1	few	TRBV6-5	-	CASSLTGKREAFF	TGTGCCAGCAGCTTGACAGGAAAACGTGAAGCTTTCTTT
TRBJ1-5	once	TRBV19	-	CASGLQGNNQPQHF	TGTGCCAGCGGCTTACAGGGTAACAATCAGCCCCAGCATTTT
TRBJ2-3	-	TRBV18	TRBD1	CASSPDRGLRTDTQYF	TGTGCCAGCTCACCGGACAGGGGGCTGCGCACAGATACGCAGTATTTT
TRBJ2-5	many	TRBV25-1	-	CASSDPLRVTQYF	TGTGCCAGCAGTGACCCCCTCAGGGTGACCCAGTACTTC
TRBJ2-7	-	TRBV28	-	CASSRQGTSYEQYF	TGTGCCAGCTCGAGGCAGGGGACCTCCTACGAGCAGTACTTC